This section outlines one T cell receptor beta chain sequence together with its context. Antigen: not known. The germline gives CDR1 MNHEY, CDR2 SVGAGI. The CDR3 length is 14 residues. V was pared by 6 bases and J by 5 bases, with 11 bases between. Across several immunoSEQ plates, the genomic DNA of each subset was split evenly. Assay used: immunoSEQ multiplex PCR; TCRdb lists only in-frame clones, some missing. Here the sample spans about 2 million clones, over 85% being singletons. This entry comes from a study of shared clonotypes between healthy human individuals. The overall study: The study drew on two women and a few men aged 18 to 49 as donors. General study results and limits: On the whole, naive subsets had larger estimated richness than memory subsets had.

The study separated CD4+ cells into CD45RA+ naive and CD45RA-negative memory subsets. The receptor comes from a man younger than 30 in good health. The chain uses TRBV6-5 and TRBJ1-6, with D possibly being TRBD1 (5 bases). The sequenced sample was naive CD4+ T cells sorted from blood. The subset denotes: CD45RA+ positively selected. The CDR3 DNA reads as TGTGCCAGCAGCCGCGAGGGGAATAATTCACCCCTCCACTTT. Translating it yields CASSREGNNSPLHF.